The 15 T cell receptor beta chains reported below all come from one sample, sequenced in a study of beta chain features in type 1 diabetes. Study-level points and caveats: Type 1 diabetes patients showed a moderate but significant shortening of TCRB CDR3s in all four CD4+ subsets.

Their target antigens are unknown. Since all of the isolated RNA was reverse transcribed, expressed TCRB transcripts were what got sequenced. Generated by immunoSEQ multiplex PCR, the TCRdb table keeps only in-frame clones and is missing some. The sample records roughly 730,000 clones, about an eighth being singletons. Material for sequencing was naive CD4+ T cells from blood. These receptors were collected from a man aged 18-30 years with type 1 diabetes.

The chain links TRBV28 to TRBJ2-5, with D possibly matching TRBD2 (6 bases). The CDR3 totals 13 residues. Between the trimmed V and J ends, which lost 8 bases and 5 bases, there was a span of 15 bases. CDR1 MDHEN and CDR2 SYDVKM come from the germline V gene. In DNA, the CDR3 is TGTGCCAGCCGGTTGGGACTCGAGGAGACCCAGTACTTC. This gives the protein CASRLGLEETQYF. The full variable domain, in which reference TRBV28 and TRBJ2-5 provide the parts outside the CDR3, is DVKVTQSSRYLVKRTGEKVFLECVQDMDHENMFWYRQDPGLGLRLIYFSYDVKMKEKGDIPEGYSVSREKKERFSLILESASTNQTSMYLCASRLGLEETQYFGPGTRLLVL.

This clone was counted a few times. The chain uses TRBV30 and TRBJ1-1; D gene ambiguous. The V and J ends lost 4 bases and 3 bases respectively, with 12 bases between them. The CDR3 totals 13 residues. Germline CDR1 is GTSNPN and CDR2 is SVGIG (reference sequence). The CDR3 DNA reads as TGTGCCTGGATTCCCGCCGGGCACACTGAAGCTTTCTTT. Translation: CAWIPAGHTEAFF.

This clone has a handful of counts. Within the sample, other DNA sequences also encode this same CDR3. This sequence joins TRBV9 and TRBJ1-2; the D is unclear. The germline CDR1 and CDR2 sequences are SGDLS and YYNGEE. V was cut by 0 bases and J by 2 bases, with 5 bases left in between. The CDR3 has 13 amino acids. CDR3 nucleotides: TGTGCCAGCAGCGTAGACGGGAACTATGGCTACACCTTC. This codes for CASSVDGNYGYTF. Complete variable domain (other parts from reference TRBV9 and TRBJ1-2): DSGVTQTPKHLITATGQRVTLRCSPRSGDLSVYWYQQSLDQGLQFLIQYYNGEERAKGNILERFSAQQFPDLHSELNLSSLELGDSALYFCASSVDGNYGYTFGSGTRLTVV.

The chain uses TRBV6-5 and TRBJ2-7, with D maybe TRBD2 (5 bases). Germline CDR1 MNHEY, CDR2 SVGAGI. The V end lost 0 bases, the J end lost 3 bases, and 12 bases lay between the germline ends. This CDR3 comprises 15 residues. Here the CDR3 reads CASSYSEADYYEQYF. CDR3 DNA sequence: TGTGCCAGCAGTTACTCGGAGGCAGATTACTACGAGCAGTACTTC.

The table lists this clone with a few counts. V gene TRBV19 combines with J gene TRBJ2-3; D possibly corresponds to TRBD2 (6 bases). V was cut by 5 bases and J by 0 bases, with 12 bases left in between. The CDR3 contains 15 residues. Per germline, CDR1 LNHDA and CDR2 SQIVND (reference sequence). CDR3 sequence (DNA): TGTGCCAGTAGTGGACTATCTACTAGCACAGATACGCAGTATTTT. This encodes CASSGLSTSTDTQYF.

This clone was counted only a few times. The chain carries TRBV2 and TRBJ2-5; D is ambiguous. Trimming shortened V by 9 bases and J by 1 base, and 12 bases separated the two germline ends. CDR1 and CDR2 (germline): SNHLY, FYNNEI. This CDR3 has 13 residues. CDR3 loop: CARKSTSQETQYF. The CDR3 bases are TGTGCCAGAAAAAGCACTTCCCAAGAGACCCAGTACTTC. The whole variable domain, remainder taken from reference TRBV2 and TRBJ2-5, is EPEVTQTPSHQVTQMGQEVILRCVPISNHLYFYWYRQILGQKVEFLVSFYNNEISEKSEIFDDQFSVERPDGSNFTLKIRSTKLEDSAMYFCARKSTSQETQYFGPGTRLLVL.

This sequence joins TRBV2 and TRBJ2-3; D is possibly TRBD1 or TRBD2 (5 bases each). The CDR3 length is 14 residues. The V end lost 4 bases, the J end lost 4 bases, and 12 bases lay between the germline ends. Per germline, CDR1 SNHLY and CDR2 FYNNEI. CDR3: CASSAQLGADTQYF. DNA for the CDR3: TGTGCCAGCAGTGCCCAACTAGGGGCAGATACGCAGTATTTT.

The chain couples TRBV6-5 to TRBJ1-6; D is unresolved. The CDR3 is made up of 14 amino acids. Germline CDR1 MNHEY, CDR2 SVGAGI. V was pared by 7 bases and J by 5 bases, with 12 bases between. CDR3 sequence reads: CASTAGLHNSPLHF. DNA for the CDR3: TGTGCCAGCACCGCCGGCCTACATAATTCACCCCTCCACTTT.

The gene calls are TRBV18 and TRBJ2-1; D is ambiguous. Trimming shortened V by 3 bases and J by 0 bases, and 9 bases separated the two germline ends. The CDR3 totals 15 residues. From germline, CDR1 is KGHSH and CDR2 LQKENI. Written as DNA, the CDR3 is TGTGCCAGCTCACCCGACTCCAGCTCCTACAATGAGCAGTTCTTC. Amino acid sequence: CASSPDSSSYNEQFF.

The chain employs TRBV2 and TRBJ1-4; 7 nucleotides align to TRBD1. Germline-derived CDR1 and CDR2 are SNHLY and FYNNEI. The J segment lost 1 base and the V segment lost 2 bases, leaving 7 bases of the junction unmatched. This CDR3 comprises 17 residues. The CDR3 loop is CASSELRGHITNEKLFF. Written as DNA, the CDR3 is TGTGCCAGCAGTGAATTGAGGGGGCACATAACTAATGAAAAACTGTTTTTT.

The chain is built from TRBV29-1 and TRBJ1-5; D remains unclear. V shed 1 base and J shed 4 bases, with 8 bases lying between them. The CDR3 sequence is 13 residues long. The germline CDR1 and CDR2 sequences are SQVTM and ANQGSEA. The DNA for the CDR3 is TGCAGCGTTGAAGTGCAGAGAAATCAGCCCCAGCATTTT. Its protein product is CSVEVQRNQPQHF.

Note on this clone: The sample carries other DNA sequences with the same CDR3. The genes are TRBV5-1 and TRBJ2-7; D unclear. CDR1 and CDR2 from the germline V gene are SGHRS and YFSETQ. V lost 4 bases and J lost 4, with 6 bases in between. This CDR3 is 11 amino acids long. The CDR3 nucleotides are TGCGCCAGCAGCGGATCATACGAGCAGTACTTC. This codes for CASSGSYEQYF.

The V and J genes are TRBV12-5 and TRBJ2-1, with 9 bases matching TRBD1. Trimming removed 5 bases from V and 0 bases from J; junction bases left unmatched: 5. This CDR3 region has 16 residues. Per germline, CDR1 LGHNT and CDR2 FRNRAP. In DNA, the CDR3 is TGTGCTAGTGGTCAGGGACAGGGCGACTCCTACAATGAGCAGTTCTTC. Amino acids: CASGQGQGDSYNEQFF.

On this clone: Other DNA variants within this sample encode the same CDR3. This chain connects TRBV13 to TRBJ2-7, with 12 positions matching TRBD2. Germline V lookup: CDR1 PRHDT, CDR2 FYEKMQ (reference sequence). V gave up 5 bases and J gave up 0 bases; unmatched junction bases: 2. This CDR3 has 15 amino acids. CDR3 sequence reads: CASSPGLAGSYEQYF. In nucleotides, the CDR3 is TGTGCCAGCAGCCCGGGACTAGCGGGCTCCTACGAGCAGTACTTC.

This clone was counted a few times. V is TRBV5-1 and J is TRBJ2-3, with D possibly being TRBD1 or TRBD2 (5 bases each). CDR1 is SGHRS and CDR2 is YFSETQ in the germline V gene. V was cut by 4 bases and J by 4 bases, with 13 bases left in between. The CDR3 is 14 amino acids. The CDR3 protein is CASSGTLGADTQYF. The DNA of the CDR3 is TGCGCCAGCAGCGGGACGCTCGGAGCAGATACGCAGTATTTT.